These T cell receptor beta chains were read from a single sample in a study of blood T cell repertoires in COVID-19. Produced via immunoSEQ multiplex PCR; TCRdb's table is partial and in-frame only. The profile shows 260,000 or so clones, about 91% of them singletons. The source material was PBMCs or T cells enriched from blood (not recorded which). Receptors originate from a woman aged 25 to 39 with acute COVID-19. Each CDR3 is given with its conserved first and last residue. D genes are given only for firm matches. Clone size, where shown, is once, few, many, or a class for clones that have expanded.

V	size	J	D	DNA	CDR3
TRBV27	few	TRBJ1-5	NA	TGTGCCAGCAGTTTGTGGGGAGGCAATCAGCCCCAGCATTTT	CASSLWGGNQPQHF
TRBV10-1	few	TRBJ2-7	TRBD1	TGCGCCAGCAGTGAAACAGGGGGCCAGGGCGAGCAGTACTTC	CASSETGGQGEQYF
TRBV19	NA	TRBJ1-6	NA	TGTGCCAGTAGTCTACGGGACAACTCCTATAATTCACCCCTCCACTTT	CASSLRDNSYNSPLHF
TRBV10-3	once	TRBJ1-1	NA	TGTGCCATCAGTGAGTTCAGGGGCGGTGAAGCTTTCTTT	CAISEFRGGEAFF
TRBV7-2	NA	TRBJ2-1	TRBD2	TGTGCCAGCAGCTTAGCGGGACTAGCGGGGGGGTACAATGAGCAGTTCTTC	CASSLAGLAGGYNEQFF
TRBV3-1/TRBV3-2	NA	TRBJ2-1	NA	TGTGCCAGCAGCCAGTCTACTAGTGACAATGAGCAGTTCTTC	CASSQSTSDNEQFF
TRBV6-6	few	TRBJ1-1	NA	TGTGCCAGCAGTTACTCGACAGGCCCCACTGAAGCTTTCTTT	CASSYSTGPTEAFF
TRBV5-6	NA	TRBJ2-4	TRBD1	TGTGCCAGCAGCCAGGACAGGGGGTTGGGCATTCAGTACTTC	CASSQDRGLGIQYF
TRBV18	NA	TRBJ1-3	TRBD1	TGTGCCAGCTCATTGGACAGGGGGCTCACACCGTCTGGAAACACCATATATTTT	CASSLDRGLTPSGNTIYF
TRBV10-3	NA	TRBJ2-6	TRBD1	TGTGCCATCAACAGCAACAGGGGGTCTGGGGCCAACGTCCTGACTTTC	CAINSNRGSGANVLTF
TRBV29-1	NA	TRBJ2-2	TRBD1	TGCAGCGTTGAGTCAGGGGGCTTCTACACCGGGGAGCTGTTTTTT	CSVESGGFYTGELFF
TRBV3-1/TRBV3-2	NA	TRBJ2-1	TRBD2	TGTGCCAGCAGCCAAACTAGCGGGGGGGCGTATAATGAGCAGTTCTTC	CASSQTSGGAYNEQFF
TRBV5-1	many	TRBJ1-2	NA	TGCGCCAGCAGCGCCGCGGTCTGGGGGGATGGCTACACCTTC	CASSAAVWGDGYTF
TRBV11-3	NA	TRBJ2-1	NA	TGTGCCAGCAGCTTACGGACTACCAACTACAATGAGCAGTTCTTC	CASSLRTTNYNEQFF
TRBV3-1/TRBV3-2	NA	TRBJ1-5	NA	TGTGCCAGCAGCCAAGGAATCAAGTGGGGGGGCGGTAATAGCAATCAGCCCCAGCATTTT	CASSQGIKWGGGNSNQPQHF
TRBV19	NA	TRBJ2-1	NA	TGTGCCAGTAGTATACGTGGTGAAAGGAGCTCCTACAATGAGCAGTTCTTC	CASSIRGERSSYNEQFF
TRBV4-1	many	TRBJ1-2	NA	TGCGCCAGCAGCCAAGAGGGCGGGAACTATGGCTACACCTTC	CASSQEGGNYGYTF
TRBV7-2	NA	TRBJ1-6	NA	TGTGCCAGCAGCTTAGTTGAGACACTCAATAATTCACCCCTCCACTTT	CASSLVETLNNSPLHF
TRBV7-8	NA	TRBJ1-4	NA	TGTGCCAGCAGCTCCAGGACAGACTATGCAACTAATGAAAAACTGTTTTTT	CASSSRTDYATNEKLFF